The 5 T cell receptor beta chains given below trace back to one sample, sequenced in a study of blood T cells in healthy people across ages (dated by TCRdb to between 2014 and 2017). Libraries were prepared through 5' RACE. Instrument used: Illumina HiSeq 2500. The second PCR ran for roughly 7 to 12 cycles and used a J-beta primer mix along with a sample-barcoded 5' primer. TCRdb took the public reads, trimmed them with fastp at Q25, ran MiXCR for clone calling and kept in-frame beta chains. Each record represents a unique CDR3 protein, reported with the most common genes and DNA among its rows. The sample table holds roughly 800,000 distinct CDR3 sequences, of which roughly 60% were seen once. About 20% of the sample lies in the top ten. The source material was blood. Every receptor here comes from a man in his thirties or forties in good health.

This clonotype appeared a single time. The chain carries TRBV18 and TRBJ2-3; D is perhaps TRBD2 (5 bases). This CDR3 has 16 amino acids. Germline lookup yields CDR1 KGHSH and CDR2 LQKENI. V lost 4 bases and J 0 bases, leaving 14 bases between the germline ends. CDR3: CASSQIPSGSTDTQYF. Written as DNA, the CDR3 is TGTGCCAGCTCACAAATCCCCAGCGGAAGCACAGATACGCAGTATTTT.

This clonotype was observed once. The chain uses TRBV12-3 or TRBV12-4 and TRBJ1-5, with unresolved D. This CDR3 has 15 residues. V dropped 4 bases and J dropped 4 bases, with 14 bases sitting between them. CDR3: CASSSLSPGNQPQHF. The CDR3 nucleotides read TGTGCCAGCAGTTCTCTCTCCCCCGGGAATCAGCCCCAGCATTTT.

This clonotype was found a few times. V gene TRBV5-1 combines with J gene TRBJ2-1, with D perhaps TRBD2 (6 bases). This CDR3 is 16 amino acids long. Deletions cut 4 bases from V and 8 bases from J, with 22 bases between. Per the germline V gene, CDR1 is SGHRS and CDR2 is YFSETQ. The CDR3 loop reads CASSPEGRGKVDEQFF. The CDR3 DNA is TGCGCCAGCAGCCCGGAGGGGCGGGGTAAGGTGGATGAGCAGTTCTTC. Complete variable domain (other parts from reference TRBV5-1 and TRBJ2-1): KAGVTQTPRYLIKTRGQQVTLSCSPISGHRSVSWYQQTPGQGLQFLFEYFSETQRNKGNFPGRFSGRQFSNSRSEMNVSTLELGDSALYLCASSPEGRGKVDEQFFGPGTRLTVL.

V is TRBV28 and J is TRBJ2-7; maybe TRBD2 (7 bases). The germline V gene has CDR1 MDHEN and CDR2 SYDVKM. The CDR3 totals 14 residues. V was trimmed by 11 bases and J by 7 bases, leaving 24 bases between them. CDR3 nucleotides: TGTGCCGCACGACAGGCCCCTTGGGGGGGGGAGCAGTACTTC. Residues: CAARQAPWGGEQYF.

V usage is TRBV15 and J usage is TRBJ2-1; no clear D gene. Germline V gene sequence: CDR1 LNHNV, CDR2 YYDKDF (reference sequence). This CDR3 comprises 14 residues. Trimming shortened V by 0 bases and J by 4 bases, and 7 bases separated the two germline ends. The CDR3 reads CATSREVGYNEQFF. The CDR3 nucleotides read TGTGCCACCAGCAGAGAGGTCGGGTACAATGAGCAGTTCTTC.